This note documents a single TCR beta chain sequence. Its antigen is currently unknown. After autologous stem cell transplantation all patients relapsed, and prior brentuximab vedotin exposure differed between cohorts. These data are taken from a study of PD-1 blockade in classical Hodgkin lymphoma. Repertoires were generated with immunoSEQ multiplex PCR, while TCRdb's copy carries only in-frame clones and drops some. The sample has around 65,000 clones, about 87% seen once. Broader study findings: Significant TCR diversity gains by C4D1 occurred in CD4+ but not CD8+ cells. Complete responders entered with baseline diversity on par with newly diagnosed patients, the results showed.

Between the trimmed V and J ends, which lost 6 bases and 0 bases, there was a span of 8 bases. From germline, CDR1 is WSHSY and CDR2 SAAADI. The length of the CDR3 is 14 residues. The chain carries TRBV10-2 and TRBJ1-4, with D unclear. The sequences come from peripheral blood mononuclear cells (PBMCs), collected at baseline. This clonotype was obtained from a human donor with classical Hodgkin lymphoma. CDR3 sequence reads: CASRDGATNEKLFF. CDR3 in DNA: TGCGCCAGCAGGGACGGGGCAACTAATGAAAAACTGTTTTTT.